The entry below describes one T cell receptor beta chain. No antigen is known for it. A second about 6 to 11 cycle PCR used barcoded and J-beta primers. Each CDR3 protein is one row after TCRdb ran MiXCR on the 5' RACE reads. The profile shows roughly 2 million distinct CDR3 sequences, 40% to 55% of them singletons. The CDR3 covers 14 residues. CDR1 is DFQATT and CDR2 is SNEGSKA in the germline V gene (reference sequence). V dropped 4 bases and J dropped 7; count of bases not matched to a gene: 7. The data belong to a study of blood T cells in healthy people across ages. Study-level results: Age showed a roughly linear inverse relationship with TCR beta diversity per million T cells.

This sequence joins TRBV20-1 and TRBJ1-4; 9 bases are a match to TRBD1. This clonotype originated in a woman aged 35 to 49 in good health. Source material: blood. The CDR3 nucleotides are TGCAGTGCTATTAGGACAGGGGCTGTTGAAAAACTGTTTTTT. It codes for CSAIRTGAVEKLFF.